This TCR beta chain was observed in a study of cytomegalovirus exposure and HLA in healthy donors. The PCR employed 60 Vbeta primers together with 13 Jbeta primers. Authors' methods: In a later analysis, of 80 million to 90 million unique beta chains, roughly 11 million appeared in at least two donors. Here immunoSEQ multiplex PCR was the method, and the copy in TCRdb shows in-frame clones only, minus some. Clone size and V and J calls were adopted from that table, with D and trimming inferred from the DNA. The data contain roughly 34,000 clones, about 80% of them singletons. Concerning this clone itself: Its antigen remains unknown.

The germline V gene has CDR1 MDHEN and CDR2 SYDVKM. V shed 7 bases and J 13 bases; nucleotides not matched to a gene: 11. The CDR3 extends over 12 amino acids. Findings and caveats of the study: An ancestry cluster, one associated with Asian ancestry, reportedly showed fewer N-insertions than the approximately 700-donor mean in a later analysis. A later analysis by the authors found several of the most significant clusters apparently linked to common viral pathogens.

Healthy individuals who donated bone marrow served as the donors. The TCR sequence derives from a male donor in good health and CMV-seronegative. The chain has TRBV28 and TRBJ1-2; 8 bases line up with TRBD1. Sequences were obtained from PBMCs. The CDR3 region is CASTRDRIFITF. The CDR3, as DNA: TGTGCCAGCACCAGGGACAGGATCTTTATCACCTTC.